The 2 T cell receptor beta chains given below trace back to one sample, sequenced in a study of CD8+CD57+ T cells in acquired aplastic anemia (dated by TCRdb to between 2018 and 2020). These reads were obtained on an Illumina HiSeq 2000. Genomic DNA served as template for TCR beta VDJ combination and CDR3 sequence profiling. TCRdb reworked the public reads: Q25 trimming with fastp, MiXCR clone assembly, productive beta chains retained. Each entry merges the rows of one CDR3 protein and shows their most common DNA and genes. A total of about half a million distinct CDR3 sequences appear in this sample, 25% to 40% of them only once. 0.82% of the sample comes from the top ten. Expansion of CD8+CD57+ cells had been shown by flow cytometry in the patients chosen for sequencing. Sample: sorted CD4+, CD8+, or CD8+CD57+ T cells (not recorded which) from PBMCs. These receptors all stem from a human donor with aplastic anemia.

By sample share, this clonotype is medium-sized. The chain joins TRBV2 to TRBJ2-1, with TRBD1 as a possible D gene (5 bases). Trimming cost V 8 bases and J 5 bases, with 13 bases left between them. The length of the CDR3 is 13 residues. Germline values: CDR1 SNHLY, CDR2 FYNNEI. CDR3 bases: TGTGCCAGCGGGGCAGAAGGGGACAATGAGCAGTTCTTC. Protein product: CASGAEGDNEQFF.

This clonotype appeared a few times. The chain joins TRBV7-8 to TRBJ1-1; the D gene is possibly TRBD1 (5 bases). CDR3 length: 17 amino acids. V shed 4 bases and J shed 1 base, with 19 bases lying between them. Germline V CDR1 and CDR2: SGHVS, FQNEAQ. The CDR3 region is CASSSIPAGRANTEAFF. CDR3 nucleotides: TGTGCCAGCAGCTCCATCCCGGCGGGCAGGGCGAACACTGAAGCTTTCTTT.